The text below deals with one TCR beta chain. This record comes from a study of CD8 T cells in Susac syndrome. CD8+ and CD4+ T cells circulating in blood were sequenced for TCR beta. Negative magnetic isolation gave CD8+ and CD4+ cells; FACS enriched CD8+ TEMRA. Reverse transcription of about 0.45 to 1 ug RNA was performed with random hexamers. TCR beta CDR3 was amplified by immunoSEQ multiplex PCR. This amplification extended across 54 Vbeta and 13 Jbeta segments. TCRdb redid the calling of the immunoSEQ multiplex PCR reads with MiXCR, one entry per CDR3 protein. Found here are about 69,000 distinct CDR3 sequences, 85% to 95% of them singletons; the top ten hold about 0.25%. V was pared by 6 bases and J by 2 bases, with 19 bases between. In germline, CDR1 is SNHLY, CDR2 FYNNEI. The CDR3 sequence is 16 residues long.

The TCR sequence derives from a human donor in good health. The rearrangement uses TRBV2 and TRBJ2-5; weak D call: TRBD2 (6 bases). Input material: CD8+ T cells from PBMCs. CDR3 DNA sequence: TGTGCCAGCAGCGCTTACTCGGGACTGAGACAAGAGACCCAGTACTTC. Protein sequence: CASSAYSGLRQETQYF.